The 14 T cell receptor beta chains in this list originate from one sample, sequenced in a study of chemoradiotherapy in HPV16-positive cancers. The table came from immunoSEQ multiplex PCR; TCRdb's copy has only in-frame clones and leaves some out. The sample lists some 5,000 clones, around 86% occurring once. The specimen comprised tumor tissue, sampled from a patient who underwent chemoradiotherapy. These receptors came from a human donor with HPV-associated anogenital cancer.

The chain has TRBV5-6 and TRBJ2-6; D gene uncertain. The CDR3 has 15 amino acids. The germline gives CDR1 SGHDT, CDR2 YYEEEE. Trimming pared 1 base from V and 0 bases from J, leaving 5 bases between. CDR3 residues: CASSLWGSGANVLTF. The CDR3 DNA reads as TGTGCCAGCAGCTTGTGGGGCTCTGGGGCCAACGTCCTGACTTTC.

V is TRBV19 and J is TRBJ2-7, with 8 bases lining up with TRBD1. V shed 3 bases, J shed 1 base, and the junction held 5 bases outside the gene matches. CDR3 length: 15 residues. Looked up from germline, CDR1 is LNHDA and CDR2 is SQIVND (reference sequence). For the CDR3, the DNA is TGTGCCAGTAGTATGCTGAGGGACAGGTCCTACGAGCAGTACTTC. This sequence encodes CASSMLRDRSYEQYF.

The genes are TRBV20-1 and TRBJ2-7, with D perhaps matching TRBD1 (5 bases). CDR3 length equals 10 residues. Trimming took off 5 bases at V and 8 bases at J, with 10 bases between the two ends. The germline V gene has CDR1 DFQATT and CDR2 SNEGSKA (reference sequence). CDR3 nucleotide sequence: TGCAGTGCTTTCAGGGCAAAGCAGTACTTC. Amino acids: CSAFRAKQYF.

The CDR3 nucleotides read TGTGCCAGCAGCCCCACTAGCGGGAGGGCCTACGAGCAGTACTTC. It encodes CASSPTSGRAYEQYF. The chain uses TRBV6-5 and TRBJ2-7; 13 bases fit TRBD2. There are 15 residues in the CDR3. Germline lookup yields CDR1 MNHEY and CDR2 SVGAGI. The trim removed 6 bases at V and 2 bases at J, leaving 4 bases unmatched.

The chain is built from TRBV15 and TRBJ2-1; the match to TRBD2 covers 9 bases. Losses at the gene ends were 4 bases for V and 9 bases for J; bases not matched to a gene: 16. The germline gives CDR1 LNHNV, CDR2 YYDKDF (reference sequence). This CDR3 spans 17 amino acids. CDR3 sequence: CATSIVSGSTRPTEQFF. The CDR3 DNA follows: TGTGCCACCAGCATCGTTAGCGGGAGCACCCGCCCCACTGAGCAGTTCTTC.

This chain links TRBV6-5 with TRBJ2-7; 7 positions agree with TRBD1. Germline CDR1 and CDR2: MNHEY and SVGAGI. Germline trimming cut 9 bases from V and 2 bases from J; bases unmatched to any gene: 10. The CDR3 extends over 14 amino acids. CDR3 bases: TGTGCCAGTTATAGACAGGGACGTGCCTACGAGCAGTACTTC. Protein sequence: CASYRQGRAYEQYF.

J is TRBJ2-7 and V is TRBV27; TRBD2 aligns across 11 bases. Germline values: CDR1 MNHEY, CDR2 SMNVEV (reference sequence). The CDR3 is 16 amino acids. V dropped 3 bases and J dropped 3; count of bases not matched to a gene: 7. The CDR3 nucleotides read TGTGCCAGCAGTTTGACTAGCGGGATTACAGTCTACGAGCAGTACTTC. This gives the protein CASSLTSGITVYEQYF.

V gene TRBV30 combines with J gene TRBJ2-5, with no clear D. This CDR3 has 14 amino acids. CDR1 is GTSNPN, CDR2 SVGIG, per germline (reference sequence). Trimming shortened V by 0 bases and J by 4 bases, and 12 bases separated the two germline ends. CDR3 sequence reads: CAWSVRQVGETQYF. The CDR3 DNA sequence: TGTGCCTGGAGTGTACGTCAGGTAGGAGAGACCCAGTACTTC.

The CDR3 DNA sequence: TGTGCCAGCAGGGCGGGACGGACAAACATTCAGTACTTC. It is translated as CASRAGRTNIQYF. The genes are TRBV27 and TRBJ2-4, with TRBD2 as a possible D gene (6 bases). The germline gives CDR1 MNHEY, CDR2 SMNVEV (reference sequence). The CDR3 loop spans 13 amino acids. V lost 6 bases, J lost 6 bases, and 12 bases lay in between.

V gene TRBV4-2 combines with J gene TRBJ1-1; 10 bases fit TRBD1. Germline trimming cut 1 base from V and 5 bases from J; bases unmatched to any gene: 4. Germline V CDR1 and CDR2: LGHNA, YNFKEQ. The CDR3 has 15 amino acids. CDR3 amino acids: CASSQGGTGATEAFF. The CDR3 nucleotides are TGTGCCAGCAGCCAAGGCGGGACAGGGGCGACTGAAGCTTTCTTT.

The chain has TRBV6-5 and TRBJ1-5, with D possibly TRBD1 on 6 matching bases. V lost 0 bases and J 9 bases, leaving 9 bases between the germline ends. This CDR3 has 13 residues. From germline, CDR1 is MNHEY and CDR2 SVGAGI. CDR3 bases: TGTGCCAGCAGTTACTCCGAGGGGGGGCCCCAGCATTTT. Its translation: CASSYSEGGPQHF.

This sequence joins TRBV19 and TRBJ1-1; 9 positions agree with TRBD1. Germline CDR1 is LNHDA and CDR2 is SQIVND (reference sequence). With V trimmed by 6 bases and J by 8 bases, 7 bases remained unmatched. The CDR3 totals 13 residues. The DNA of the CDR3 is TGTGCCAGTAGCTTACAGGGGGCTGAGGAAGCTTTCTTT. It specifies CASSLQGAEEAFF.

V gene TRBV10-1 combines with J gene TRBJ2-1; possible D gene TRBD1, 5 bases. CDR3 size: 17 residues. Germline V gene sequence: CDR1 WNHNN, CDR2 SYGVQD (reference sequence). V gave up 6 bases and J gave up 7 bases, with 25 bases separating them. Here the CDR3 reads CASRHEWARVGPNEQFF. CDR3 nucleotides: TGCGCCAGCAGGCACGAATGGGCCAGGGTAGGGCCTAATGAGCAGTTCTTC.

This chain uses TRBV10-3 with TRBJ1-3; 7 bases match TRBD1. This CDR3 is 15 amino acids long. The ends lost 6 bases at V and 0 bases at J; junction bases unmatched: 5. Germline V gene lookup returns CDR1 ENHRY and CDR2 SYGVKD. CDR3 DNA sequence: TGTGCCATCAGAATGGGACAGAGCTCTGGAAACACCATATATTTT. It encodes CAIRMGQSSGNTIYF.